These 5 T cell receptor beta chains share one sample of origin, sequenced in a study of alternative splicing in chronic myeloid leukemia remission. Study background: Trial remission samples were taken at major or complete molecular response, at 12 or 24 months.

Libraries were built from poly-A-enriched mRNA from around 950 ng total RNA. TCRdb re-analyzed the bulk RNA-seq reads; it lists each CDR3 protein once, without DNA. The sample shows 300 or so distinct CDR3 sequences, 90% of them seen only once. The starting material was PBMCs or total blood leukocytes (not recorded which), obtained during remission. These receptors were collected from an adult with chronic myeloid leukemia.

This chain connects TRBV6-5 to TRBJ2-7. Germline V gives CDR1 MNHEY, CDR2 SVGAGI. The CDR3 spans 11 residues. The CDR3 sequence is CASSNLDEQYF.

V usage is TRBV7-2 and J usage is TRBJ2-6; TCRdb designates TRBD2, a call that cannot be tested without DNA. Germline V gives CDR1 SGHTA, CDR2 FQGNSA. The CDR3 extends over 17 amino acids. The CDR3 sequence is CASSLARGYSGANVLTF.

This rearrangement joins TRBV21-1 to TRBJ2-7; TCRdb names TRBD2, which stays unverified in the absence of DNA. TRBV21-1 is marked as a pseudogene. The CDR3 loop spans 14 amino acids. The CDR3 loop is CALDPGSSRYEQYF.

V usage is TRBV6-6 and J usage is TRBJ1-2. The length of the CDR3 is 13 residues. The germline V gene has CDR1 MNHNY and CDR2 SVGAGI (reference sequence). CDR3 residues: CASSYKDRYGYTF.

CDR3 region: CASSLGGRPLHF. This chain connects TRBV7-9 to TRBJ1-6. The CDR3 has 12 amino acids. Per the germline V gene, CDR1 is SEHNR and CDR2 is FQNEAQ (reference sequence). Combining the CDR3 with reference TRBV7-9 and TRBJ1-6 gives the whole variable domain DTGVSQNPRHKITKRGQNVTFRCDPISEHNRLYWYRQTLGQGPEFLTYFQNEAQLEKSRLLSDRFSAERPKGSFSTLEIQRTEQGDSAMYLCASSLGGRPLHFGNGTRLTVT.